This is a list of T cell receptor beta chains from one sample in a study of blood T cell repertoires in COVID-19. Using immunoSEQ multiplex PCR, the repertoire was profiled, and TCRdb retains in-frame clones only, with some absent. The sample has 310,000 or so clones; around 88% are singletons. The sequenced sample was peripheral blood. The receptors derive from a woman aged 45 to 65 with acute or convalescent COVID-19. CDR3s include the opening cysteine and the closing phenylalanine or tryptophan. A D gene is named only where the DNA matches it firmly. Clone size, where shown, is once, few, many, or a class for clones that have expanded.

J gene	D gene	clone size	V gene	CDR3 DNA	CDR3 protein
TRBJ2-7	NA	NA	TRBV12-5	TGTGCTAGTGGTTTGGCCTCCTACTTCTACGAGCAGTACTTC	CASGLASYFYEQYF
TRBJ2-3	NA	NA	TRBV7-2	TGTGCCAGCAGGGAAGGGGTTGGCACAGATACGCAGTATTTT	CASREGVGTDTQYF
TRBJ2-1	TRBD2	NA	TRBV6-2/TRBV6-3	TGTGCCAGCAGTTACTCTGTACTAGCGGGCAATGAGCAGTTCTTC	CASSYSVLAGNEQFF
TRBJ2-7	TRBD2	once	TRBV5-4	TGTGCCAGCAGCGTGGGTCAGACTAGCGGGAGCGAGCAGTACTTC	CASSVGQTSGSEQYF
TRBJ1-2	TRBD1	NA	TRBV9	TGTGCCAGCAGCGTAGACGGGGACAGGGGAGGTGGTGGCTACACCTTC	CASSVDGDRGGGGYTF
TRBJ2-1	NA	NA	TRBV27	TGTGCCAGCAGTTTTGGGTTAGGGGCCACAAATGAGCAGTTCTTC	CASSFGLGATNEQFF
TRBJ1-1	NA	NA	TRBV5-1	TGCGCCAGCAGCTTGAATACCGTGGGAGGGACTGAAGCTTTCTTT	CASSLNTVGGTEAFF
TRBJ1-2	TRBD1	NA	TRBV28	TGTGCCAGCAGTAAATGGACAGGGCCGCACCCTAACTATGGCTACACCTTC	CASSKWTGPHPNYGYTF
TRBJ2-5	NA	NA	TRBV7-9	TGTGCCAGCAGTGTAGGACAGTCCGTACACCAAGAGACCCAGTACTTC	CASSVGQSVHQETQYF
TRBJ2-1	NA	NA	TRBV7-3	TGTGCCAGCAGCTTAACAAGCGGGCAAAATGAGCAGTTCTTC	CASSLTSGQNEQFF
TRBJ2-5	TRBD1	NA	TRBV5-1	TGCGCCACCAGCAGAGACAGGGGGCGAGGGGAGACCCAGTACTTC	CATSRDRGRGETQYF
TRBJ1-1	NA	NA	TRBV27	TGTGCCAGCAGTTTAGGGGCACCCATAAGGAGAACTGAAGCTTTCTTT	CASSLGAPIRRTEAFF
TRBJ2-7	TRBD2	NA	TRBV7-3	TGTGCCAGCAGCTTAAGCCTAGCGGCCTCCTACGAGCAGTACTTC	CASSLSLAASYEQYF
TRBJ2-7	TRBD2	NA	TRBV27	TGTGCCAGCAGTTTATTCCTAGCGGGAGCGGGCGAGCAGTACTTC	CASSLFLAGAGEQYF
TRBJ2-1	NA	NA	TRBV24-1	TGTGCCACCGGAGTGGCCAACTACAATGAGCAGTTCTTC	CATGVANYNEQFF
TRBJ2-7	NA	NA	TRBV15	TGTGCCACCAGCAGAGATAACGGCTACGAGCAGTACTTC	CATSRDNGYEQYF
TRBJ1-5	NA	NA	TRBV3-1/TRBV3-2	TGTGCCAGCAGCCCCGGACACCTGAGCAATCAGCCCCAGCATTTT	CASSPGHLSNQPQHF
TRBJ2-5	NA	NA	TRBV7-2	TGTGCCAGCAGCTTAAGTAGTGAGACCCAGTACTTC	CASSLSSETQYF
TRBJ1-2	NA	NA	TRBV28	TGTGCCAGCAGTTTAGGCCTTTACTCCGGGAGGGGTAACGGCTACACCTTC	CASSLGLYSGRGNGYTF
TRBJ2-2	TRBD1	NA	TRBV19	TGTGCCAGTAGCCCCCTCGACAGGGGGGGCACCGGGGAGCTGTTTTTT	CASSPLDRGGTGELFF
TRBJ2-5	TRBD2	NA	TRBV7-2	TGTGCCAGCAGCTTAGATCGTGGCGGGGGGACCCAGTACTTC	CASSLDRGGGTQYF
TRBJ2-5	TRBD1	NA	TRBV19	TGTGCCAGTAGTGGGGGGGACAGGGCTCAAGAGACCCAGTACTTC	CASSGGDRAQETQYF
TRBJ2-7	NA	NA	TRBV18	TGTGCCAGCTCAACCGGGGTCAACTACGAGCAGTACTTC	CASSTGVNYEQYF
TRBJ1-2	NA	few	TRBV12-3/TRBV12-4	TGTGCCAGCAGCTGGACGGGGAACTATGGCTACACCTTC	CASSWTGNYGYTF
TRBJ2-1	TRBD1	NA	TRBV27	TGTGCCAGCAAACAGGGGGCGATTAATGGTGAGCAGTTCTTC	CASKQGAINGEQFF
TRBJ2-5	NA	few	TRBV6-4	TGTGCCAGCAGCGGGTCCAAAACTAGTTACGGATGCCGGGAGACCCAGTACTTC	CASSGSKTSYGCRETQYF
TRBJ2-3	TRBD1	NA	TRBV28	TGTGCCAGCAGTTTAGGGGGACAGGGGAGACGTCAGTATTTT	CASSLGGQGRRQYF
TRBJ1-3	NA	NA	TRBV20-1	TGCAGTGCTAGTTATAACCCCACCGGGGTCGGAAACACCATATATTTT	CSASYNPTGVGNTIYF
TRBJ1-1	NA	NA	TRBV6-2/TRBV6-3	TGTGCCAGCAGTTACGAGGCAGACACTGAAGCTTTCTTT	CASSYEADTEAFF
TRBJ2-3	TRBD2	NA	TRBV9	TGTGCCAGCAGCGCGGGGGGACTAGCGGGATTTTATACGCAGTATTTT	CASSAGGLAGFYTQYF
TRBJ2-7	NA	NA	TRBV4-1	TGCGCCAGCAGCCAAGACCCAGGAACACCACTTTCCTACGAGCAGTACTTC	CASSQDPGTPLSYEQYF
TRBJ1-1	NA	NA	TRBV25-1	TGTGCCAGCAGTTTTCTGACAAATCCTGAAGCTTTCTTT	CASSFLTNPEAFF
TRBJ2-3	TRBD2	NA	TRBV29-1	TGCAGCGTTGACGGGGCCCTAGCGGAGGGGAGCACAGATACGCAGTATTTT	CSVDGALAEGSTDTQYF
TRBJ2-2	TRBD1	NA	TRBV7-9	TGTGCCAGCAGCCGGCGTTGGGACAGTTTCACCGGGGAGCTGTTTTTT	CASSRRWDSFTGELFF
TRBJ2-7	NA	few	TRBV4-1	TGCGCCAGCAGCCAAGATAGCCCCTTGTACGAGCAGTACTTC	CASSQDSPLYEQYF
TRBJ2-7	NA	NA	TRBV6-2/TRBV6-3	TGTGCCAGCAGTTACGATGGGCTGTCCGAGCAGTACTTC	CASSYDGLSEQYF
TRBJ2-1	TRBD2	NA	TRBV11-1	TGTGCCAGCAGCTCGAGAGGTACCGCTAGCGGTGAGCAGTTCTTC	CASSSRGTASGEQFF
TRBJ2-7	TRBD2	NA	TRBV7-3	TGTGCCAGCAGCCAAATGGCTAGCGGGAGCTACGAGCAGTACTTC	CASSQMASGSYEQYF
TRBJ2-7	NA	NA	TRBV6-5	TGTGCCAGCAGAATAGACAGAAATTACGAGCAGTACTTC	CASRIDRNYEQYF
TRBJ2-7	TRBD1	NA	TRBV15	TGTGCCACCAGCAGAGTCCCCAGGGGGACGGGGACCTACGAGCAGTACTTC	CATSRVPRGTGTYEQYF
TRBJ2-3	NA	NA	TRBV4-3	TGCGCCAGCAGCCAAGTCGGGCTAGCGCCAAACCCCACAGATACGCAGTATTTT	CASSQVGLAPNPTDTQYF
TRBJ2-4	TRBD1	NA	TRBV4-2	TGTGCCAGCAGCCCGACTGACAGGGGACTAGCCAAAAACATTCAGTACTTC	CASSPTDRGLAKNIQYF
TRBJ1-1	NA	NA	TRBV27	TGTGCCAGCAGTTTAGGGCAGGCTAACACTGAAGCTTTCTTT	CASSLGQANTEAFF
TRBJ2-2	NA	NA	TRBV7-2	TGTGCCAGCAGCCCCGGGTGGATCACCGGGGAGCTGTTTTTT	CASSPGWITGELFF
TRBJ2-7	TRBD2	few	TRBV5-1	TGCGCCAGCAGCGGCGGGACTAGCGGGAGAGGTTATGAGCAGTACTTC	CASSGGTSGRGYEQYF
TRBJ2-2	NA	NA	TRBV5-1	TGCGCCAGCAGCTTAATCCGCGCGAACACCGGGGAGCTGTTTTTT	CASSLIRANTGELFF
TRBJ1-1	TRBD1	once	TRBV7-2	TGTGCCAGCAGCTTACCAGGGGGCTACACTGAAGCTTTCTTT	CASSLPGGYTEAFF
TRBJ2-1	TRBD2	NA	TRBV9	TGTGCCAGCAGCGCTCCTCTAGCGGAGGTCGCGAGGTACAATGAGCAGTTCTTC	CASSAPLAEVARYNEQFF
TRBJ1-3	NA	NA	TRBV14	TGTGCCAGCAGCCAACAGGGTTCCGGAAACACCATATATTTT	CASSQQGSGNTIYF
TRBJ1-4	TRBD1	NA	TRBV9	TGTGCCAGCGGGACAGAGCCTAATGAAAAACTGTTTTTT	CASGTEPNEKLFF
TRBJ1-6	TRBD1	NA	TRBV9	TGTGCCAGCAGCGTATACCCCGGACAGGGCCTATCACTCCTCCACTTT	CASSVYPGQGLSLLHF
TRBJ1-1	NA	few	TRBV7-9	TGTGCCAGCAGCTCCCCCCCGGACACCTTGAACACTGAAGCTTTCTTT	CASSSPPDTLNTEAFF
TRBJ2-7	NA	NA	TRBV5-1	TGCGCCAGCAGCTTGGGCGGGATCAACTACGAGCAGTACTTC	CASSLGGINYEQYF
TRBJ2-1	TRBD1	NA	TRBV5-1	TGCGCCAGCAGCTTGGGAGTGACAGGGGGCGGGGAGCAGTTCTTC	CASSLGVTGGGEQFF
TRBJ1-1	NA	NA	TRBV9	TGTGCCAGCAGCCCCCGAGTCGGGGGGGGCACTGAAGCTTTCTTT	CASSPRVGGGTEAFF
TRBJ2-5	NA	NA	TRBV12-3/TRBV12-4	TGTGCCAGCAGCCCCCCGGGGTTGGAGACCCAGTACTTC	CASSPPGLETQYF
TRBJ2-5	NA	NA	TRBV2	TGTGCCAGCAGTGAAGAAAGGGGGGAGACCCAGTACTTC	CASSEERGETQYF